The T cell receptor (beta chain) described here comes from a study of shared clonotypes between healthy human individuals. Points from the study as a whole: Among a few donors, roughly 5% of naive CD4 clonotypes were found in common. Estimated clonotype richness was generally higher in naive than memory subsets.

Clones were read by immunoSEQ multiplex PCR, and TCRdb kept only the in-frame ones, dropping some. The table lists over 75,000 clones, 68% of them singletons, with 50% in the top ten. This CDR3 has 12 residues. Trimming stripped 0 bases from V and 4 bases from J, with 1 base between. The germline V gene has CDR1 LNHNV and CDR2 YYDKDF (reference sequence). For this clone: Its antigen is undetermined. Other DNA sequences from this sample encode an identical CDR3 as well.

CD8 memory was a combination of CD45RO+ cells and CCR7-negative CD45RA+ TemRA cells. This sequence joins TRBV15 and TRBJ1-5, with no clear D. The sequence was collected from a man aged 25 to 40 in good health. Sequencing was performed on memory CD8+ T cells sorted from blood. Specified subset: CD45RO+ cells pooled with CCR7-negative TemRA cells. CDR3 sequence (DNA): TGTGCCACCAGCAGAGAAAATCAGCCCCAGCATTTT. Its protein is CATSRENQPQHF.